These T cell receptor beta chains were read from a single sample in a study of long-term antiretroviral therapy in people with HIV. Using immunoSEQ multiplex PCR, the repertoire was profiled, and TCRdb retains in-frame clones only, with some absent. The sample yields around 35,000 clones, approximately 96% seen once. The specimen was unsorted PBMCs, collected roughly 6.4 years after starting antiretroviral therapy. All receptors derive from a man between 25 and 39 years old with HIV. Each CDR3 is given with its conserved first and last residue. D genes are given only for firm matches. Clone sizes are given selectively: once, few, many, or a class where the clone is expanded.

d_call,v_call,j_call,clone_size,cdr3_aa,cdr3_nt
TRBD1,TRBV5-1,TRBJ1-1,NA,CASSPDGQAEAFF,TGCGCCAGCAGCCCCGACGGACAGGCTGAAGCTTTCTTT
NA,TRBV14,TRBJ2-5,NA,CASSHLVTQYF,TGTGCCAGCAGCCATCTGGTGACCCAGTACTTC
TRBD2,TRBV7-6,TRBJ2-3,NA,CASSLTSGRSTDTQYF,TGTGCCAGCAGCCTAACTAGCGGGAGGAGCACAGATACGCAGTATTTT
NA,TRBV2,TRBJ1-6,few,CASSFDSNNSPLHF,TGTGCCAGCAGTTTCGACAGTAATAATTCACCCCTCCACTTT
TRBD2,TRBV11-3,TRBJ2-3,NA,CASSLFGTSDTQYF,TGTGCCAGCAGCTTGTTCGGGACTAGTGATACGCAGTATTTT
TRBD2,TRBV7-9,TRBJ2-1,NA,CASRSTGTSASRPANEQFF,TGTGCCAGCAGATCAACCGGGACTAGCGCAAGTAGGCCGGCCAATGAGCAGTTCTTC
NA,TRBV18,TRBJ2-7,few,CASSPGRSYEQYF,TGTGCCAGCTCACCCGGGCGCAGCTACGAGCAGTACTTC
TRBD1,TRBV7-7,TRBJ2-5,NA,CASSFDRDETQYF,TGTGCTAGCAGCTTCGACAGGGATGAGACCCAGTACTTC
NA,TRBV7-9,TRBJ1-4,NA,CASSSSRATVNEKLFF,TGTGCCAGCAGCTCCTCCCGGGCGACCGTTAATGAAAAACTGTTTTTT
NA,TRBV10-3,TRBJ2-3,NA,CAISEGRWGTDTQYF,TGTGCCATCAGTGAGGGAAGGTGGGGCACAGATACGCAGTATTTT
NA,TRBV5-1,TRBJ1-1,NA,CASSLPGGNMDEAFF,TGCGCCAGCAGCTTGCCTGGAGGCAATATGGACGAAGCTTTCTTT
NA,TRBV7-2,TRBJ1-2,NA,CASSLKGSGGYTF,TGTGCCAGCAGCTTAAAGGGGAGCGGTGGCTACACCTTC
TRBD1,TRBV6-5,TRBJ1-1,NA,CASSLSGGLTEAFF,TGTGCCAGCAGTTTATCAGGGGGCCTCACTGAAGCTTTCTTT
NA,TRBV9,TRBJ1-1,once,CASSGKQGRNTEAFF,TGTGCCAGCAGCGGAAAACAGGGACGGAACACTGAAGCTTTCTTT
NA,TRBV27,TRBJ1-4,NA,CASTLRGATNEKLFF,TGTGCCAGCACCTTAAGGGGTGCAACTAATGAAAAACTGTTTTTT
NA,TRBV9,TRBJ1-1,NA,CASSVAGNTEAFF,TGTGCCAGCAGCGTAGCCGGGAACACTGAAGCTTTCTTT
NA,TRBV9,TRBJ2-1,NA,CASSSASYNEQFF,TGTGCCAGCAGCTCGGCTAGTTACAATGAGCAGTTCTTC
NA,TRBV5-8,TRBJ2-7,NA,CASRRHRLARWEQYF,TGTGCCAGCAGGCGACATAGATTGGCGAGATGGGAGCAGTACTTC
NA,TRBV6-6,TRBJ1-4,NA,CASSQRTATNEKLFF,TGTGCCAGCAGTCAAAGGACAGCAACTAATGAAAAACTGTTTTTT
NA,TRBV6-5,TRBJ1-5,NA,CASSYSGGNQPQHF,TGTGCCAGCAGTTACTCGGGGGGGAATCAGCCCCAGCATTTT
NA,TRBV28,TRBJ1-1,NA,CASMTTGGRTEAFF,TGTGCCAGCATGACGACAGGAGGTCGAACTGAAGCTTTCTTT
NA,TRBV7-6,TRBJ2-5,once,CASSPWEETQYF,TGTGCCAGCAGCCCCTGGGAAGAGACCCAGTACTTC
NA,TRBV2,TRBJ1-3,NA,CASSVGGNTIYF,TGTGCCAGCAGTGTAGGTGGAAACACCATATATTTT
NA,TRBV7-8,TRBJ1-1,NA,CASPSERGQTNTEAFF,TGTGCCAGCCCCTCCGAGAGAGGACAGACGAACACTGAAGCTTTCTTT
TRBD1,TRBV18,TRBJ1-3,NA,CASSLQGAGSGNTIYF,TGTGCCAGCTCACTACAGGGGGCAGGTAGCGGAAACACCATATATTTT
NA,TRBV2,TRBJ2-5,NA,CASSDGMGRGTQYF,TGTGCCAGCAGTGATGGTATGGGCAGAGGGACCCAGTACTTC
TRBD1,TRBV15,TRBJ2-1,NA,CATSSSRQGRIEQFF,TGTGCCACCAGCAGCTCTAGACAGGGTCGGATTGAGCAGTTCTTC
NA,TRBV27,TRBJ1-5,NA,CASRLGRNQPQHF,TGTGCCAGCAGGTTGGGGCGCAATCAGCCCCAGCATTTT
NA,TRBV5-1,TRBJ2-2,NA,CASSLEGGSTGELFF,TGCGCCAGCAGCCTTGAGGGGGGCTCAACCGGGGAGCTGTTTTTT
NA,TRBV19,TRBJ2-6,NA,CASARRVGANVLTF,TGTGCCAGTGCCCGGAGAGTTGGGGCCAACGTCCTGACTTTC
TRBD1,TRBV29-1,TRBJ2-6,NA,CSVGTGTSGANVLTF,TGCAGCGTGGGGACAGGGACGTCTGGGGCCAACGTCCTGACTTTC
NA,TRBV4-1,TRBJ1-2,NA,CASSQDSTGLGGYTF,TGCGCCAGCAGCCAAGATAGCACTGGGTTGGGTGGCTACACCTTC
NA,TRBV12-5,TRBJ1-2,NA,CASGPPGQLRGYGYTF,TGTGCTAGTGGCCCCCCCGGGCAGTTGAGGGGTTATGGCTACACCTTC
TRBD1,TRBV18,TRBJ2-1,NA,CASSPPTRQGVSYNEQFF,TGTGCCAGCTCACCACCGACTCGCCAGGGGGTATCCTACAATGAGCAGTTCTTC
NA,TRBV11-2,TRBJ1-1,NA,CASSLLSWRTEAFF,TGTGCCAGCAGCTTATTATCATGGAGAACTGAAGCTTTCTTT
TRBD1,TRBV5-6,TRBJ2-2,NA,CASSLPRGQGATTGELFF,TGTGCCAGCAGCTTGCCTCGAGGACAGGGGGCGACCACCGGGGAGCTGTTTTTT
NA,TRBV11-2,TRBJ2-7,NA,CASSEYEQYF,TGTGCCAGCAGCGAGTACGAGCAGTACTTC
NA,TRBV5-5,TRBJ2-2,NA,CASSLLSGYTGELFF,TGTGCCAGCAGCCTCCTATCAGGGTACACCGGGGAGCTGTTTTTT
NA,TRBV7-7,TRBJ2-2,NA,CASSRDSFTGELFF,TGTGCTAGCAGCCGGGACTCGTTCACCGGGGAGCTGTTTTTT
TRBD1,TRBV19,TRBJ2-2,NA,CASSPPFDRVSGELFF,TGTGCCAGTAGTCCCCCCTTCGACAGGGTATCCGGGGAGCTGTTTTTT
NA,TRBV7-6,TRBJ2-3,NA,CASSLEVPTGAFTDTQYF,TGTGCCAGCAGCTTAGAGGTCCCGACGGGGGCGTTCACAGATACGCAGTATTTT
NA,TRBV7-3,TRBJ2-7,NA,CASSLTRGDEQYF,TGTGCCAGCAGCCTCACGAGAGGAGACGAGCAGTACTTC